This TCR beta chain was retrieved from a study of T-cell reconstitution after alpha-beta-depleted transplantation in children. Study-wide results and limits: Reported findings indicate that, about two months after transplant, alpha-beta T cells came from several hundred expanded clones, which were derived from non-depleted graft cells. Day-60 TCRbeta diversity that was high in some patients was derived from surviving recipient T cells and thymic progenitors. Counts and diversity of T cells one year after transplant came mostly from newly produced T cells.

This CDR3 comprises 13 residues. Germline loops: CDR1 SQVTM, CDR2 ANQGSEA. Trimming removed 4 bases at V and 1 base at J, with 11 bases between. Concerning this clonotype itself: Its antigen is not known.

Molecular barcoding with unique molecular identifiers was used for the TCRbeta library. TCRdb processed the PCR reads anew with MiXCR; each CDR3 protein has one entry. Among fewer than 500,000 distinct CDR3 sequences listed, approximately 42% were seen once. The source was PBMCs, collected before TCRalphabeta/CD19-depleted stem cell transplant. This clonotype originated in a girl aged 2-15 years with aplastic anemia, due to receive a stem cell transplant. V usage is TRBV29-1 and J usage is TRBJ2-7; tentatively, D is TRBD1 or TRBD2 (5 bases each). Here the CDR3 reads CSVVGEPSYEQYF. CDR3 sequence (DNA): TGCAGCGTTGTGGGGGAGCCTTCCTACGAGCAGTACTTC.